This T cell receptor beta chain is drawn from a study of T cell repertoires in cytomegalovirus infection. General observations from the study: Identification of carriers of CMV plus the relevant HLA was performed using cumulative public TCR beta family frequency.

TCRdb independently ran MiXCR on the reads; one entry per CDR3 protein. The table shows just under 550,000 distinct CDR3 sequences, with 26% occurring only once. Trimming took off 0 bases at V and 3 bases at J, with 6 bases between the two ends. There are 13 residues in the CDR3. This clonotype was seen repeatedly, ten times or more. No antigen is known for it. This receptor was identified in a human donor in good health (CMV status not recorded). Some clones in this sample may be carry-over from other donors' samples. V gene TRBV12-3 or TRBV12-4 combines with J gene TRBJ2-7, with D unclear. The sequenced sample consisted of PBMCs. The DNA for the CDR3 is TGTGCCAGCAGTTTAGCAGAGGACTACGAGCAGTACTTC. This translates into CASSLAEDYEQYF.